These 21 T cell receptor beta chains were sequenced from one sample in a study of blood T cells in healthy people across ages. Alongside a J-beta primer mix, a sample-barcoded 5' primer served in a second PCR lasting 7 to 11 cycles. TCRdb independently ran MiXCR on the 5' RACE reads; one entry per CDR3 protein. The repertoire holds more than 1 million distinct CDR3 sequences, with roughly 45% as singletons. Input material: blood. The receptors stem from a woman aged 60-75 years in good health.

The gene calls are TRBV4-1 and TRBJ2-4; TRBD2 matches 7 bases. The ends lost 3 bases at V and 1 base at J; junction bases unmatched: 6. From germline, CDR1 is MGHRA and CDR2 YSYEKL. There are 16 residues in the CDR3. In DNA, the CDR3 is TGCGCCAGCAGCCATGGTCCCGGGGGGGCCAAAAACATTCAGTACTTC. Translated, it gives CASSHGPGGAKNIQYF.

The CDR3, as DNA: TGTGCCAGCAGCCTCCGGACAGGAATTAGCACAGATACGCAGTATTTT. This sequence encodes CASSLRTGISTDTQYF. This chain links TRBV7-9 with TRBJ2-3; TRBD1 matches at 7 bases. The CDR3 is made up of 16 amino acids. J gave up 0 bases and V 5 bases, and 8 bases lay outside the gene matches. Germline V gene data show CDR1 as SEHNR and CDR2 as FQNEAQ (reference sequence).

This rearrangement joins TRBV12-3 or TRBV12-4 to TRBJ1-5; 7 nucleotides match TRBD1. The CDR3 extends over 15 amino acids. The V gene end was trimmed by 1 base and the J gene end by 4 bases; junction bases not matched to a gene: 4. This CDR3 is CASSLGSGGNQPQHF. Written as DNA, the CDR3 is TGTGCCAGCAGTTTAGGGTCAGGGGGTAATCAGCCCCAGCATTTT.

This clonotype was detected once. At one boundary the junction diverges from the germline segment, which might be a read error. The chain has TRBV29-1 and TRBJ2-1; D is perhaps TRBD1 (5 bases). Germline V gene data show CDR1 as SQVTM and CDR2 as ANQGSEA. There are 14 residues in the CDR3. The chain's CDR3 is CSAGDSISYNKQFF. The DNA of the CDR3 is TGCAGCGCTGGAGACAGTATCTCCTACAATAAGCAGTTCTTC.

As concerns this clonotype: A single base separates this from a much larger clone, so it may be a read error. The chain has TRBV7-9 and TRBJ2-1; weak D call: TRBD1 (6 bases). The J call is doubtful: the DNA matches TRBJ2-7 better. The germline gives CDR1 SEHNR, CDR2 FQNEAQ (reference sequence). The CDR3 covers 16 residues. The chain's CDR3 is CASSLKGVSSYNEQYF. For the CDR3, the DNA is TGTGCCAGCAGCTTGAAGGGGGTGAGCTCCTACAATGAGCAGTACTTC.

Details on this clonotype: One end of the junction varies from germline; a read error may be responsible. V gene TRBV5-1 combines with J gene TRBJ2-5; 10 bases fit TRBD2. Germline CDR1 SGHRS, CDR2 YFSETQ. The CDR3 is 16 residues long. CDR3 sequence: CTSSPGAGGYQETQYF. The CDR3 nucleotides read TGCACCAGCAGCCCGGGAGCGGGAGGGTACCAAGAGACCCAGTACTTC.

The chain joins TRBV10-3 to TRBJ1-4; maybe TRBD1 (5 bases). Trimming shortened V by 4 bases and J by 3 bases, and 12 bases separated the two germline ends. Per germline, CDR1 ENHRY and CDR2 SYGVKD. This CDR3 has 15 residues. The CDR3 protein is CAISGEGTANEKLFF. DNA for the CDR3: TGTGCCATCAGTGGGGAGGGGACGGCTAATGAAAAACTGTTTTTT.

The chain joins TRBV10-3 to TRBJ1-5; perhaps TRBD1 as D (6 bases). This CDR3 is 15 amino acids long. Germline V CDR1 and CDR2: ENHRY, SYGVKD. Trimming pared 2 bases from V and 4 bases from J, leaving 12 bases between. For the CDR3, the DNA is TGTGCCATCAGTGAGACTACAGGGACAAATCAGCCCCAGCATTTT. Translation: CAISETTGTNQPQHF.

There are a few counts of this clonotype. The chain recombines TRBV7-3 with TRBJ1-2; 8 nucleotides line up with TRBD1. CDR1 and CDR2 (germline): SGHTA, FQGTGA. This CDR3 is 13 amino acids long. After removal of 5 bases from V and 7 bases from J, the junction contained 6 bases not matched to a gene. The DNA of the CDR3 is TGTGCCAGCAGCCGCGGACAGGGTAGTGGCTACACCTTC. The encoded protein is CASSRGQGSGYTF.

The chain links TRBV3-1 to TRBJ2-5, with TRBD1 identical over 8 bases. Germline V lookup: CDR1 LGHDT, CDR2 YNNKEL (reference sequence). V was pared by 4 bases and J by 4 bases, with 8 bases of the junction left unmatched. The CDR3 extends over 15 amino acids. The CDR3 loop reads CASSPQGADGETQYF. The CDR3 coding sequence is TGTGCCAGCAGCCCGCAGGGGGCCGATGGAGAGACCCAGTACTTC.

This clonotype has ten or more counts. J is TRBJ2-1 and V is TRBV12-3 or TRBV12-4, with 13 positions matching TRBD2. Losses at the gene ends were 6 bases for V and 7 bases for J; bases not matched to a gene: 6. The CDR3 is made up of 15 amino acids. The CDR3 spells CASSSTSGRVNEQFF. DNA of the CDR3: TGTGCCAGCAGCTCCACTAGCGGGAGGGTTAATGAGCAGTTCTTC.

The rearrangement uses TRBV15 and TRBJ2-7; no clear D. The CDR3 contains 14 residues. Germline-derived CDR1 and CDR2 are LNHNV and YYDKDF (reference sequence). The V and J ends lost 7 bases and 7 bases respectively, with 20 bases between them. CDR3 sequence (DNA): TGTGCCACCAATCCAGGTCTATTTGTAGATGAGCAGTACTTC. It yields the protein CATNPGLFVDEQYF.

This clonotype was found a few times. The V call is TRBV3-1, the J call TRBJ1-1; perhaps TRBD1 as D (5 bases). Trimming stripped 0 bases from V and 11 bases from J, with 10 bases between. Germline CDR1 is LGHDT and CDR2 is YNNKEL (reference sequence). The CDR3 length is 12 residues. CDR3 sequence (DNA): TGTGCCAGCAGCCAAGATCCGGGGGTCGCTTTCTTT. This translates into CASSQDPGVAFF.

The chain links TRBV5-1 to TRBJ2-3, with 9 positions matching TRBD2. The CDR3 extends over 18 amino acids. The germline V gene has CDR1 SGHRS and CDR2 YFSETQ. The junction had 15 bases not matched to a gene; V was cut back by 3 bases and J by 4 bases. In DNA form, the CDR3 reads TGCGCCAGCAGCTCGGGACTAGCCCTCGGAGGCGTAGCAGATACGCAGTATTTT. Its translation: CASSSGLALGGVADTQYF.

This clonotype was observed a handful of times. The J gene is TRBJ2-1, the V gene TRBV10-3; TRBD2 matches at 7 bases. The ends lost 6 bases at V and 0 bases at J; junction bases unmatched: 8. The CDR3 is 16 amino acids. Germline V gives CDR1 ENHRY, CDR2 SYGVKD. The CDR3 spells CAISSARTSSYNEQFF. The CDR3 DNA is TGTGCCATCAGCTCGGCCCGGACTAGCTCCTACAATGAGCAGTTCTTC.

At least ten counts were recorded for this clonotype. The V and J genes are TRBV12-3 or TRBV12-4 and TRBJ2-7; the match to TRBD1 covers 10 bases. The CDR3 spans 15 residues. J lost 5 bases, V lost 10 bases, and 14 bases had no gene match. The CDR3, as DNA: TGTGCCACCAAGCTATCGGGACAGGGGATCGACGAGCAGTACTTC. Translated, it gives CATKLSGQGIDEQYF.

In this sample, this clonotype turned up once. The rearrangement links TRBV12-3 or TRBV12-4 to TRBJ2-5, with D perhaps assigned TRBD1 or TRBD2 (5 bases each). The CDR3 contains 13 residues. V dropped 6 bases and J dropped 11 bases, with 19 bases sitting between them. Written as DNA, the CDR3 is TGTGCCAGCAGCCAAGCCCCAGGGTGGGAGCAGTACTTC. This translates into CASSQAPGWEQYF.

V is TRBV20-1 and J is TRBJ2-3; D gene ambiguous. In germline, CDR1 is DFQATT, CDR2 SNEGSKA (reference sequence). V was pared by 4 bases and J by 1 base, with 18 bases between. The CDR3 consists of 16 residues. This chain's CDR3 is CSATSLTRLGTDTQYF. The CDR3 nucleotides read TGCAGTGCTACCTCCCTTACTCGGTTGGGCACAGATACGCAGTATTTT.

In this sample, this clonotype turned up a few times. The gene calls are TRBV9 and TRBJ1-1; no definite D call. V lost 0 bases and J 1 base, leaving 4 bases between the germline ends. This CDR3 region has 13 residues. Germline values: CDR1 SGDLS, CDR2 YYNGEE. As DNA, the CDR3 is TGTGCCAGCAGCGTAGCCGAGAACACTGAAGCTTTCTTT. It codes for CASSVAENTEAFF. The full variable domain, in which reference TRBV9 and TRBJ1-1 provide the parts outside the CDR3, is DSGVTQTPKHLITATGQRVTLRCSPRSGDLSVYWYQQSLDQGLQFLIQYYNGEERAKGNILERFSAQQFPDLHSELNLSSLELGDSALYFCASSVAENTEAFFGQGTRLTVV.

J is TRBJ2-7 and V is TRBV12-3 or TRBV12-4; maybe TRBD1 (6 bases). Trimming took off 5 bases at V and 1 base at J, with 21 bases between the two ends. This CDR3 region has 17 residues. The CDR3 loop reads CASSTVLGAGLSYEQYF. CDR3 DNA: TGTGCCAGCAGTACAGTACTGGGGGCAGGGCTATCCTACGAGCAGTACTTC.

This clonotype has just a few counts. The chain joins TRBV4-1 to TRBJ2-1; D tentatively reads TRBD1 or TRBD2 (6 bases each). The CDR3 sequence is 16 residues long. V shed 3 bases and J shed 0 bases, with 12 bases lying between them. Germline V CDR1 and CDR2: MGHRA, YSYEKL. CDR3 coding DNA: TGCGCCAGCAGCCAGATGGAGGGGGGCTCCTACAATGAGCAGTTCTTC. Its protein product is CASSQMEGGSYNEQFF.